Given below is one T cell receptor (beta chain) in context. The germline V gene has CDR1 SGHTA and CDR2 FQGNSA. This CDR3 has 15 amino acids. V dropped 0 bases and J dropped 4 bases, with 9 bases sitting between them. These data belong to a study of beta chain features in type 1 diabetes. What was sequenced were expressed TCRB transcripts, since all of the isolated RNA had been reverse transcribed. Repertoires were generated with immunoSEQ multiplex PCR, while TCRdb's copy carries only in-frame clones and drops some. The sample lists about 160,000 clones, less than 9.5% seen once, with approximately 2.2% in the top ten.

The sample comprised central memory CD4+ T cells from blood. This TCR came from a woman under 30 in good health. The chain joins TRBV7-2 to TRBJ1-4; possibly TRBD1 for D (5 bases). CDR3 sequence (DNA): TGTGCCAGCAGCTTAGCGTCAGGGCTTAATGAAAAACTGTTTTTT. This translates into CASSLASGLNEKLFF.